These T cell receptor beta chains were read from a single sample in a study of blood T cell repertoires in COVID-19. Assay: immunoSEQ multiplex PCR; the TCRdb copy retains only in-frame clones and omits some. The repertoire holds about 400,000 clones, with about 88% as singletons. Sequencing was carried out using peripheral blood. These receptors all come from a human donor in a cohort sampled during active COVID-19. Both conserved end residues are part of each CDR3. Fields, in order: D gene, J gene, clone size, V gene, CDR3 protein, CDR3 DNA. The D gene is left open where the match is weak. Only part of the rows carry a size: once, few, many, or a class if the clone is expanded.

D gene: TRBD1; J gene: TRBJ2-5; clone size: .; V gene: TRBV18; CDR3 protein: CASSQATQGARETQYF; CDR3 DNA: TGTGCCAGCTCACAAGCTACACAGGGGGCTCGGGAGACCCAGTACTTC
D gene: .; J gene: TRBJ1-2; clone size: once; V gene: TRBV5-8; CDR3 protein: CASSLLLGGRAYGYTF; CDR3 DNA: TGTGCCAGCAGCTTGCTCCTCGGCGGCAGAGCCTATGGCTACACCTTC
D gene: .; J gene: TRBJ1-5; clone size: .; V gene: TRBV24-1; CDR3 protein: CATGPWQGDQPQHF; CDR3 DNA: TGTGCCACTGGTCCCTGGCAGGGCGATCAGCCCCAGCATTTT
D gene: .; J gene: TRBJ2-2; clone size: once; V gene: TRBV13; CDR3 protein: CASSFGLNINTGELFF; CDR3 DNA: TGTGCCAGCAGCTTTGGACTCAACATTAACACCGGGGAGCTGTTTTTT
D gene: .; J gene: TRBJ1-1; clone size: .; V gene: TRBV5-6; CDR3 protein: CASSLARTGHLNTEAFF; CDR3 DNA: TGTGCCAGCAGCTTGGCCCGTACGGGACACCTGAACACTGAAGCTTTCTTT
D gene: .; J gene: TRBJ1-2; clone size: .; V gene: TRBV19; CDR3 protein: CASNTGYYGYTF; CDR3 DNA: TGTGCCAGTAACACGGGGTACTATGGCTACACCTTC
D gene: .; J gene: TRBJ1-2; clone size: .; V gene: TRBV2; CDR3 protein: CASRTTGLHNYGYTF; CDR3 DNA: TGTGCCAGCAGGACAACAGGGCTTCATAACTATGGCTACACCTTC
D gene: TRBD1; J gene: TRBJ2-1; clone size: .; V gene: TRBV19; CDR3 protein: CASSIGTGASNEQFF; CDR3 DNA: TGTGCCAGTAGTATAGGGACAGGGGCTTCGAATGAGCAGTTCTTC
D gene: TRBD1; J gene: TRBJ1-2; clone size: once; V gene: TRBV30; CDR3 protein: CASSYGDRGGYTF; CDR3 DNA: TGTGCCTCCTCGTATGGGGACAGGGGAGGCTACACCTTC
D gene: .; J gene: TRBJ2-2; clone size: .; V gene: TRBV5-1; CDR3 protein: CASQPMGTSTGELFF; CDR3 DNA: TGCGCCAGCCAACCAATGGGGACAAGCACCGGGGAGCTGTTTTTT
D gene: TRBD2; J gene: TRBJ2-7; clone size: .; V gene: TRBV11-2; CDR3 protein: CASSALADYDF; CDR3 DNA: TGTGCCAGCAGCGCCCTAGCGGACTACGACTTC